Below are 15 T cell receptor beta chains sequenced from a single sample in a study of patients and donors after allogeneic stem cell transplantation. TCRdb processed the RT-PCR reads anew with MiXCR; each CDR3 protein has one entry. The sample consists of fewer than 250,000 distinct CDR3 sequences, 12% to 15% of them appearing once. Sequencing was carried out using blood, either unsorted or a sorted T cell fraction (not recorded which). The receptors were gathered from a human donor who was either an allogeneic HSCT recipient or a stem cell or donor lymphocyte infusion donor (not recorded which). It is not recorded whose cells these are; they may come from a transplant donor.

This clonotype occurred a few times. The rearrangement joins TRBV12-3 or TRBV12-4 to TRBJ2-2; D uncertain. The CDR3 totals 14 residues. Deletions cut 2 bases from V and 7 bases from J, with 11 bases between. CDR3 DNA: TGTGCCAGCAGTTTAAGGACCCCGGACGGGGAGCTGTTTTTT. Its translation is CASSLRTPDGELFF.

A few counts support this clonotype. The chain links TRBV7-9 to TRBJ1-2; 10 bases fit TRBD1. This CDR3 region has 16 residues. V shed 4 bases, J shed 2 bases, and the junction held 7 bases outside the gene matches. Per germline, CDR1 SEHNR and CDR2 FQNEAQ (reference sequence). CDR3 sequence (DNA): TGTGCCAGCAGCTCACGGACAGGGGGGTTGAACTATGGCTACACCTTC. It is translated as CASSSRTGGLNYGYTF.

The rearrangement joins TRBV2 to TRBJ1-1; possibly TRBD1 for D (5 bases). The CDR3 consists of 13 residues. V was pared by 5 bases and J by 6 bases, with 13 bases between. Per the germline V gene, CDR1 is SNHLY and CDR2 is FYNNEI. The DNA of the CDR3 is TGTGCCAGCAGTTCCGCCCGGGGGGCTGAAGCTTTCTTT. It is translated as CASSSARGAEAFF.

This clonotype was picked up a small number of times. The chain is built from TRBV5-1 and TRBJ1-1, with D uncertain. From germline, CDR1 is SGHRS and CDR2 YFSETQ. The V and J ends lost 4 bases and 5 bases respectively, with 12 bases between them. This CDR3 region has 13 residues. Here the CDR3 reads CASSRTRETEAFF. The CDR3 bases are TGCGCCAGCAGCAGGACTCGCGAAACTGAAGCTTTCTTT.

This clonotype was seen at least ten times. The chain couples TRBV7-2 to TRBJ2-7; no reliable D call. CDR1 SGHTA and CDR2 FQGNSA come from the germline V gene. The CDR3 consists of 12 residues. Between the trimmed V and J ends, which lost 0 bases and 5 bases, there was a span of 5 bases. The CDR3 region is CASSLAIHEQYF. The CDR3 region has the DNA TGTGCCAGCAGCTTAGCGATCCACGAGCAGTACTTC.

Many counts were recorded for this clonotype. This chain links TRBV12-3 or TRBV12-4 with TRBJ2-2; D ambiguous. V lost 6 bases and J lost 6, with 5 bases in between. The CDR3 consists of 11 residues. The CDR3 DNA sequence: TGTGCCAGCAGAATAGCCGGGGAGCTGTTTTTT. Translated, it gives CASRIAGELFF.

This clonotype was seen ten or more times. The chain joins TRBV12-3 or TRBV12-4 to TRBJ1-2, with D hard to call. Trimming cost V 4 bases and J 5 bases, with 11 bases left between them. The CDR3 spans 13 residues. This chain's CDR3 is CASSSHSRYGYTF. CDR3 in DNA: TGTGCCAGCAGTTCTCACAGCCGATATGGCTACACCTTC.

This clonotype was detected only a few times. The chain carries TRBV2 and TRBJ2-7; 8 positions agree with TRBD2. CDR1 is SNHLY, CDR2 FYNNEI, per germline. Trimming cost V 7 bases and J 2 bases; bases outside gene matches: 4. The CDR3 runs to 13 residues. The CDR3 DNA reads TGTGCCAGCAAAACGGGAGGGCCCTACGAGCAGTACTTC. The encoded protein is CASKTGGPYEQYF.

The rearrangement uses TRBV18 and TRBJ2-5; D is uncertain. Per the germline V gene, CDR1 is KGHSH and CDR2 is LQKENI. The germline V and J ends were trimmed by 6 bases and 7 bases, with 6 bases remaining between them. The CDR3 is made up of 10 amino acids. CDR3 nucleotides: TGTGCCAGCTCGGATGGGACCCAGTACTTC. Encoded protein: CASSDGTQYF. Filled out from reference TRBV18 and TRBJ2-5, the complete variable domain reads NAGVMQNPRHLVRRRGQEARLRCSPMKGHSHVYWYRQLPEEGLKFMVYLQKENIIDESGMPKERFSAEFPKEGPSILRIQQVVRGDSAAYFCASSDGTQYFGPGTRLLVL.

The chain joins TRBV5-1 to TRBJ2-3, with D perhaps TRBD2 (6 bases). There are 15 residues in the CDR3. Germline loops: CDR1 SGHRS, CDR2 YFSETQ. V was shortened by 0 bases and J by 4 bases, with 12 bases between the two germline ends. CDR3 residues: CASSLDGAGPDTQYF. Here the CDR3 DNA reads TGCGCCAGCAGCTTGGACGGGGCGGGACCAGATACGCAGTATTTT. The full variable domain, completed using reference TRBV5-1 and TRBJ2-3, is KAGVTQTPRYLIKTRGQQVTLSCSPISGHRSVSWYQQTPGQGLQFLFEYFSETQRNKGNFPGRFSGRQFSNSRSEMNVSTLELGDSALYLCASSLDGAGPDTQYFGPGTRLTVL.

The chain is built from TRBV24-1 and TRBJ2-1; 7 bases line up with TRBD1. The trim removed 0 bases at V and 7 bases at J, leaving 5 bases unmatched. The germline V gene encodes CDR1 KGHDR and CDR2 SFDVKD. The CDR3 totals 15 residues. CDR3 amino acids: CATSDLRGQGNEQFF. The CDR3 DNA reads TGTGCCACCAGTGATTTGAGGGGGCAGGGGAATGAGCAGTTCTTC.

In its sample, this clonotype was seen a few times. J is TRBJ1-2 and V is TRBV20-1; TRBD1 is a possible D gene (5 bases). This CDR3 has 12 residues. Germline V lookup: CDR1 DFQATT, CDR2 SNEGSKA (reference sequence). V lost 3 bases, J lost 7 bases, and 12 bases lay in between. The CDR3 here is CSASQGASGYTF. The CDR3 coding sequence is TGCAGTGCTAGCCAGGGAGCGAGTGGCTACACCTTC.

The V gene is TRBV5-1, the J gene TRBJ2-1; D not certain. CDR3 length: 13 amino acids. The germline gives CDR1 SGHRS, CDR2 YFSETQ. Trimming cost V 4 bases and J 4 bases, with 9 bases left between them. CDR3 coding DNA: TGCGCCAGCAGCACACAGCGTTACAATGAGCAGTTCTTC. Protein product: CASSTQRYNEQFF.

This clonotype showed up just a few times. This chain connects TRBV11-3 to TRBJ2-2, with 8 bases fitting TRBD2. The CDR3 is 15 amino acids. V shed 5 bases, J shed 6 bases, and the junction held 8 bases outside the gene matches. Germline values: CDR1 SGHNT, CDR2 YENEEA. In DNA, the CDR3 is TGTGCCAGCAGCCGAGGACTAGCTGGCGCCGGGGAGCTGTTTTTT. Translating gives CASSRGLAGAGELFF.

A note on this clonotype: Germline and junction disagree at one end, which may indicate a read error. The rearrangement joins TRBV29-1 to TRBJ2-7; 12 bases match TRBD1. This CDR3 is 14 amino acids long. Germline loops: CDR1 SQVTM, CDR2 ANQGSEA. The CDR3 sequence: CSVEGTGGGYEQYF. The CDR3 region has the DNA TGCAGCGTCGAAGGGACAGGGGGCGGGTACGAGCAGTACTTC.